Below, 3 T cell receptor beta chains from the same sample are listed, as sequenced in a study of cytomegalovirus exposure and HLA in healthy donors. The PCR made use of 60 Vbeta and 13 Jbeta primers. Libraries were prepared by immunoSEQ multiplex PCR; TCRdb keeps only in-frame clonotypes and omits some of them. Of about 160,000 clones in the sample, about four fifths were seen once. Input material: PBMCs. The receptors were gathered from a male donor in good health and CMV-seropositive.

In DNA, the CDR3 is TGCGCCACTGACAGGCCATACAATGAGCAGTTCTTC. This gives the protein CATDRPYNEQFF. This chain connects TRBV23-1 to TRBJ2-1; tentatively, D is TRBD1 (6 bases). TRBV23-1 belongs to the ORF category, with a function that is uncertain. V lost 10 bases, J lost 4 bases, and 11 bases lay in between. This CDR3 comprises 12 residues.

The chain carries TRBV12-5 and TRBJ1-1; TRBD1 matches 9 bases. Germline V gene lookup returns CDR1 LGHNT and CDR2 FRNRAP. The CDR3 spans 14 residues. J gave up 5 bases and V 3 bases, and 4 bases lay outside the gene matches. The CDR3 reads CASGLAGQGTEAFF. The DNA for the CDR3 is TGTGCTAGTGGTTTAGCTGGACAGGGGACTGAAGCTTTCTTT.

The chain joins TRBV28 to TRBJ2-7, with 7 bases aligning to TRBD2. The CDR3 loop spans 15 amino acids. V gave up 11 bases and J gave up 2 bases; unmatched junction bases: 15. Germline CDR1 MDHEN, CDR2 SYDVKM. CDR3 residues: CAARGDSGYPYEQYF. The CDR3 DNA follows: TGTGCCGCCCGAGGGGATAGCGGGTATCCCTACGAGCAGTACTTC.